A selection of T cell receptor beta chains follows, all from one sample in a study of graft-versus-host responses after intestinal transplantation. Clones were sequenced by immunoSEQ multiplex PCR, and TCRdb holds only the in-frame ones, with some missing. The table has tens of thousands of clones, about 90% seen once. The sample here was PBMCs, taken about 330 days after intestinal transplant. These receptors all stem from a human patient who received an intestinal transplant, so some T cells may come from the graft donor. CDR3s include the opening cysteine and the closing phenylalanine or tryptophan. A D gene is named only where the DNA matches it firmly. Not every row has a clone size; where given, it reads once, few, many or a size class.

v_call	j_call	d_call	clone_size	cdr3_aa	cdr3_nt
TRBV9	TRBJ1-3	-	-	CASSDSQGTGNTIYF	TGTGCCAGCAGCGATTCCCAGGGAACAGGAAACACCATATATTTT
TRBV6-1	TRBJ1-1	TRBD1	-	CASSEGQGATEAFF	TGTGCCAGCAGTGAGGGACAGGGGGCGACTGAAGCTTTCTTT
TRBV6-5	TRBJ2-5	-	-	CASSYSGETQYF	TGTGCCAGCAGTTACTCAGGAGAGACCCAGTACTTC
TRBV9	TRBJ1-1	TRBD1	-	CASSVDSPSDRATEAFF	TGTGCCAGCAGCGTAGACTCCCCCTCCGACAGGGCCACTGAAGCTTTCTTT
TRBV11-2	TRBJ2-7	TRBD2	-	CASSVEPVTSGEQYF	TGTGCCAGCAGCGTAGAGCCAGTGACTAGCGGCGAGCAGTACTTC
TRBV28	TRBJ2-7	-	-	CASSFSGTSSSYEQYF	TGTGCCAGCAGTTTTTCCGGGACAAGTAGCTCCTACGAGCAGTACTTC
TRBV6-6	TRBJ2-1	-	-	CASSLVRGEQFF	TGTGCCAGCAGCCTCGTCCGAGGGGAGCAGTTCTTC
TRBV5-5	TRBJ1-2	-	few	CASMRGSNYGYTF	TGTGCCAGCATGCGGGGCTCTAACTATGGCTACACCTTC
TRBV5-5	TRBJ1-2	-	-	CASSLVWFGGYGYTF	TGTGCCAGCAGCTTGGTTTGGTTTGGTGGGTATGGCTACACCTTC
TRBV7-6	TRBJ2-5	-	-	CASSLLYRVQETQYF	TGTGCCAGCAGCTTGCTCTACAGGGTCCAAGAGACCCAGTACTTC
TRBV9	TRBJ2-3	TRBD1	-	CASSKTGDRTDTQYF	TGTGCCAGCAGCAAGACAGGGGACCGCACAGATACGCAGTATTTT
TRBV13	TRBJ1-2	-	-	CASSLEKWGDTFYGYTF	TGTGCCAGCAGCTTAGAGAAGTGGGGGGACACCTTCTATGGCTACACCTTC
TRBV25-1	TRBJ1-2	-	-	CASTGTHYGYTF	TGTGCCAGCACCGGGACACACTATGGCTACACCTTC
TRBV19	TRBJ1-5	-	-	CASSQPTTPISNQPQHF	TGTGCCAGTAGTCAGCCGACAACTCCGATTAGCAATCAGCCCCAGCATTTT
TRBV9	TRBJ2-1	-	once	CASSVASLSYNEQFF	TGTGCCAGCAGCGTAGCTAGTCTGTCCTACAATGAGCAGTTCTTC
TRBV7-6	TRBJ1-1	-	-	CASSPGLPNTEAFF	TGTGCCAGCAGCCCCGGACTGCCGAACACTGAAGCTTTCTTT
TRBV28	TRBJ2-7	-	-	CACSLKREEQYF	TGTGCCTGTTCCTTGAAGCGTGAGGAGCAGTACTTC
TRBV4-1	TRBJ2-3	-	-	CASSQAPVPDTQYF	TGCGCCAGCAGCCAGGCCCCTGTCCCAGATACGCAGTATTTT
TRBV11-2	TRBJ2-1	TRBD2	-	CASSSQSGTSQYNEQFF	TGTGCCAGCAGCTCTCAATCCGGGACTAGTCAGTACAATGAGCAGTTCTTC
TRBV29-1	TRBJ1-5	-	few	CSVVWGANQPQHF	TGCAGCGTTGTTTGGGGGGCCAATCAGCCCCAGCATTTT
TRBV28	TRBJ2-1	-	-	CASRSGEQFF	TGTGCCAGCCGGAGTGGTGAGCAGTTCTTC
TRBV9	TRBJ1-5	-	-	CASSAGGGKNQPQHF	TGTGCCAGCAGCGCCGGTGGGGGCAAAAATCAGCCCCAGCATTTT
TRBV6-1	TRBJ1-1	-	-	CASSELKNTEAFF	TGTGCCAGCAGTGAATTGAAGAACACTGAAGCTTTCTTT
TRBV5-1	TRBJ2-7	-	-	CASSLLDGGEQYF	TGCGCCAGCAGCTTGTTGGATGGCGGGGAGCAGTACTTC
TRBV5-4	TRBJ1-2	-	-	CASSAGQANYGYTF	TGTGCCAGCAGCGCCGGACAAGCTAACTATGGCTACACCTTC
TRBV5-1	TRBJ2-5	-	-	CASSLGLGADQETQYF	TGCGCCAGCAGCTTAGGGTTGGGGGCCGACCAAGAGACCCAGTACTTC
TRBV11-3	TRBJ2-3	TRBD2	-	CASSSSLAGGTQYF	TGTGCCAGCAGCTCCTCCCTAGCGGGGGGTACGCAGTATTTT
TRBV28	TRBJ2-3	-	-	CARLGGLTDTQYF	TGTGCCAGATTAGGTGGGCTCACAGATACGCAGTATTTT
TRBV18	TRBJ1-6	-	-	CASSPGAGADSPLHF	TGTGCCAGCTCACCAGGGGCAGGGGCAGATTCACCCCTCCACTTT
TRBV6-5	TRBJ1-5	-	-	CASSPNGGAAQPQHF	TGTGCCAGCAGTCCCAATGGGGGGGCGGCTCAGCCCCAGCATTTT
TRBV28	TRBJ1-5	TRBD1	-	CASSRDSHNQPQHF	TGTGCCAGCAGTCGGGACAGTCACAATCAGCCCCAGCATTTT
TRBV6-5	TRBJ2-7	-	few	CASSYTGPTYEQYF	TGTGCCAGCAGTTACACGGGGCCAACCTACGAGCAGTACTTC
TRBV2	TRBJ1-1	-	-	CASSEEFMNTEAFF	TGTGCCAGCAGTGAGGAGTTCATGAACACTGAAGCTTTCTTT